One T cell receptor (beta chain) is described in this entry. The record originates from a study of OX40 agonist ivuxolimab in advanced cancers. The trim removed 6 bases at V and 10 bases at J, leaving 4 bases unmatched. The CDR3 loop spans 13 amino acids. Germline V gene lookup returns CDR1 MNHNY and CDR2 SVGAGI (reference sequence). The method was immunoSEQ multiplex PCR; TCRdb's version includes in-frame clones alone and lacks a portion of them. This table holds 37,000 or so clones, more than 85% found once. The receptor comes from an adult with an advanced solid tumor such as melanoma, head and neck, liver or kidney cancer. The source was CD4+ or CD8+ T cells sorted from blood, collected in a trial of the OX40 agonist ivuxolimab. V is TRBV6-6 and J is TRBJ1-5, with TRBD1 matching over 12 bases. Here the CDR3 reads CASSRDRGRPQHF. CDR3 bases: TGTGCCAGCAGCCGGGACAGGGGGCGACCCCAGCATTTT.